Below, 25 T cell receptor beta chains from the same sample are listed, as sequenced in a study of cytomegalovirus exposure and HLA in healthy donors. Vbeta (60) and Jbeta (13) primers were used in the PCR. Generated by immunoSEQ multiplex PCR, the TCRdb table keeps only in-frame clones and is missing some. The table records 95,000 to 150,000 clones, 75% to 80% of them present only once. The sample comprised PBMCs. The receptor set was obtained from a woman aged 40 to 49 in good health and CMV-seronegative.

The J gene is TRBJ2-7, the V gene TRBV29-1; 9 nucleotides line up with TRBD1. This CDR3 has 13 amino acids. In germline, CDR1 is SQVTM, CDR2 ANQGSEA. J gave up 4 bases and V 3 bases, and 4 bases lay outside the gene matches. The CDR3 DNA reads TGCAGCGTTGAGGTGGACAGGGGATACGAGCAGTACTTC. Translating gives CSVEVDRGYEQYF.

The chain carries TRBV4-2 and TRBJ1-2; D uncertain. Germline V gene data show CDR1 as LGHNA and CDR2 as YNFKEQ. V lost 0 bases to trimming and J lost 0 bases, with 5 bases between them. The CDR3 spans 14 residues. The CDR3 DNA reads TGTGCCAGCAGCCAAGATGCTACTAACTATGGCTACACCTTC. Translation gives CASSQDATNYGYTF.

The chain couples TRBV9 to TRBJ2-3, with 12 nucleotides matching TRBD2. This CDR3 comprises 18 residues. The germline V gene has CDR1 SGDLS and CDR2 YYNGEE. Trimming took 4 bases from V and 5 from J; bases not matched to a gene: 14. CDR3 DNA: TGTGCCAGCAGCTTCCACCCGACTAGCGGGAGAGGTGGAGATACGCAGTATTTT. Its protein is CASSFHPTSGRGGDTQYF.

The gene calls are TRBV5-6 and TRBJ2-3; TRBD2 matches 7 bases. In germline, CDR1 is SGHDT, CDR2 YYEEEE. The CDR3 is made up of 15 amino acids. V was clipped by 0 bases and J by 3 bases; unmatched bases: 4. This CDR3 reads CASSLASSGTDTQYF. The CDR3 DNA reads TGTGCCAGCAGCTTGGCGTCTAGCGGTACAGATACGCAGTATTTT.

V usage is TRBV6-5 and J usage is TRBJ1-1; D is undetermined. Germline CDR1 and CDR2: MNHEY and SVGAGI. Trimming left V 3 bases short and J 4 bases short, with 9 bases between. This CDR3 comprises 13 residues. This chain's CDR3 is CASSYDWSTEAFF. In DNA form, the CDR3 reads TGTGCCAGCAGTTATGATTGGAGCACTGAAGCTTTCTTT.

This rearrangement joins TRBV2 to TRBJ2-5, with a possible D match to TRBD2 (6 bases). Trimming removed 6 bases from V and 2 bases from J, with 13 bases in between. Per the germline V gene, CDR1 is SNHLY and CDR2 is FYNNEI. The length of the CDR3 is 14 residues. CDR3 coding DNA: TGTGCCAGCAGCCAGGACTATCGGCAAGAGACCCAGTACTTC. The encoded protein is CASSQDYRQETQYF.

This clone was seen a single time. The DNA of the CDR3 is TGTGCCAGCTCACCACGGCTATTTCAGGAATCCTACAATGAGCAGTTCTTC. Amino acid sequence: CASSPRLFQESYNEQFF. The chain joins TRBV18 to TRBJ2-1; D unclear. Germline V lookup: CDR1 KGHSH, CDR2 LQKENI. The CDR3 extends over 17 amino acids. The V gene lost 1 base and the J gene lost 1 base, with 14 bases spanning the gap.

This clone was counted only a few times. This rearrangement joins TRBV2 to TRBJ1-2; possible D gene TRBD1, 5 bases. This CDR3 has 15 amino acids. CDR1 is SNHLY and CDR2 is FYNNEI in the germline V gene. V was clipped by 8 bases and J by 0 bases, with 16 bases between them. The CDR3 loop reads CASVLQERTNYGYTF. The CDR3 DNA is TGTGCCAGCGTTCTACAGGAGAGGACTAACTATGGCTACACCTTC.

This chain uses TRBV7-9 with TRBJ2-7; tentatively, D is TRBD1 (6 bases). This CDR3 region has 16 residues. Germline V gene data show CDR1 as SEHNR and CDR2 as FQNEAQ (reference sequence). The ends were cut back, 2 bases at V and 3 bases at J, with 17 bases in the middle. CDR3 sequence reads: CASSLLLDRNLYEQYF. CDR3 DNA: TGTGCCAGCAGCTTACTACTGGACAGAAACCTCTACGAGCAGTACTTC. Based on the CDR3 plus reference TRBV7-9 and TRBJ2-7, the full variable domain is DTGVSQNPRHKITKRGQNVTFRCDPISEHNRLYWYRQTLGQGPEFLTYFQNEAQLEKSRLLSDRFSAERPKGSFSTLEIQRTEQGDSAMYLCASSLLLDRNLYEQYFGPGTRLTVT.

The rearrangement joins TRBV6-6 to TRBJ1-6; the D is unclear. V lost 6 bases, J lost 7 bases, and 10 bases lay in between. The CDR3 totals 13 residues. CDR1 is MNHNY, CDR2 SVGAGI, per germline (reference sequence). For the CDR3, the DNA is TGTGCCAGCAGCCACAGCTTCAATTCACCCCTCCACTTT. Encoded protein: CASSHSFNSPLHF.

CDR3 DNA sequence: TGCGCCAGCAGCCAAGAACTTAACCGGGCCTACGAGCAGTACTTC. This sequence encodes CASSQELNRAYEQYF. The V gene is TRBV4-3, the J gene TRBJ2-7; the D is unclear. V gave up 0 bases and J gave up 2 bases, with 11 bases separating them. This CDR3 is 15 amino acids long. CDR1 and CDR2 from the germline V gene are LGHNA and YSLEER.

This clone was seen just once. The rearrangement links TRBV27 to TRBJ2-3; tentative D call: TRBD1 (5 bases). This CDR3 region has 14 residues. The V gene lost 5 bases and the J gene lost 9 bases, with 18 bases spanning the gap. Germline V gene data show CDR1 as MNHEY and CDR2 as SMNVEV (reference sequence). CDR3 amino acids: CASSPYPTARTQYF. CDR3 in DNA: TGTGCCAGCAGTCCCTACCCGACAGCTCGGACGCAGTATTTT.

V and J are TRBV6-5 and TRBJ2-5; TRBD1 matches 8 bases. The DNA end favors TRBJ2-7, so the J call may be wrong. The germline CDR1 and CDR2 sequences are MNHEY and SVGAGI. The CDR3 sequence is 14 residues long. In nucleotides, the CDR3 is TGTGCCAGCAGTTACCGGGACAGGATCTACGAGCAGTACTTC. It translates to CASSYRDRIYEQYF.

This rearrangement joins TRBV5-1 to TRBJ2-7, with TRBD2 matching 15 bases. In germline, CDR1 is SGHRS, CDR2 YFSETQ. V was clipped by 0 bases and J by 2 bases; unmatched bases: 3. The CDR3 length is 17 residues. The CDR3 DNA reads TGCGCCAGCAGCTTGGGGACTAGCGGGAGGGACCCCTACGAGCAGTACTTC. This encodes CASSLGTSGRDPYEQYF.

The genes are TRBV6-6 and TRBJ2-7; the D gene is possibly TRBD2 (6 bases). V was clipped by 7 bases and J by 2 bases, with 6 bases between them. This CDR3 has 11 residues. Germline V gene lookup returns CDR1 MNHNY and CDR2 SVGAGI (reference sequence). CDR3 protein: CASTGAYEQYF. Here the CDR3 DNA reads TGTGCCAGCACGGGGGCCTACGAGCAGTACTTC.

The chain recombines TRBV15 with TRBJ2-5, with 9 bases that match TRBD1. V was clipped by 8 bases and J by 5 bases; unmatched bases: 9. There are 14 residues in the CDR3. Germline V lookup: CDR1 LNHNV, CDR2 YYDKDF (reference sequence). DNA for the CDR3: TGTGCCACCCATCAAACAGGGGGCATGGAGACCCAGTACTTC. This codes for CATHQTGGMETQYF.

V gene TRBV19 combines with J gene TRBJ2-1, with a tentative D call TRBD2 (5 bases). CDR1 and CDR2 from the germline V gene are LNHDA and SQIVND (reference sequence). The length of the CDR3 is 12 residues. Deletions cut 5 bases from V and 10 bases from J, with 12 bases between. CDR3 in DNA: TGTGCCAGTAGTCGCCGCCCGGGGGAGCAGTTCTTC. It translates to CASSRRPGEQFF.

The chain links TRBV6-1 to TRBJ2-7; TRBD2 agrees at 12 bases. J gave up 7 bases and V 10 bases, and 8 bases lay outside the gene matches. CDR1 is MNHNS and CDR2 is SASEGT in the germline V gene. The CDR3 is 13 residues long. The CDR3 region has the DNA TGTGCCATCCGACTAGCGGGGGCCCTAGAGCAGTACTTC. Residues: CAIRLAGALEQYF.

The rearrangement joins TRBV2 to TRBJ1-5; TRBD1 matches at 7 bases. Germline-derived CDR1 and CDR2 are SNHLY and FYNNEI. V lost 6 bases to trimming and J lost 1 base; unmatched junction nucleotides: 0. CDR3 size: 13 residues. DNA for the CDR3: TGTGCCAGCAGGGGACAGAGCAATCAGCCCCAGCATTTT. Its protein is CASRGQSNQPQHF.

This clone has just a few counts. The genes are TRBV28 and TRBJ2-7, with D possibly matching TRBD2 (6 bases). V was shortened by 6 bases and J by 3 bases, with 18 bases between the two germline ends. The CDR3 totals 15 residues. Germline lookup yields CDR1 MDHEN and CDR2 SYDVKM. In DNA, the CDR3 is TGTGCCAGCAGGGGCGCGGAGGGTTTGGGCTACGAGCAGTACTTC. Its translation: CASRGAEGLGYEQYF.

A word on this clone: At one end the junction does not follow the germline gene, possibly because of a read error. The J gene is TRBJ2-6, the V gene TRBV18, with D possibly TRBD1 on 5 matching bases. In germline, CDR1 is KGHSH, CDR2 LQKENI. The CDR3 covers 19 residues. The CDR3 loop is CASSPRPRLQALRANGLTF. The CDR3 DNA reads TGTGCCAGCTCACCACGTCCTCGGTTACAGGCCCTTCGGGCCAACGGCCTGACTTTC.

The chain has TRBV7-9 and TRBJ1-2; D call uncertain. Trimming left V 6 bases short and J 5 bases short, with 19 bases between. There are 15 residues in the CDR3. Germline V gives CDR1 SEHNR, CDR2 FQNEAQ (reference sequence). CDR3 bases: TGTGCCAGCAGGGGCCCCCGTTTTCCACTTTATGGCTACACCTTC. Translated: CASRGPRFPLYGYTF.

The rearrangement links TRBV7-2 to TRBJ1-2, with 9 bases matching TRBD1. V was pared by 5 bases and J by 8 bases, with 21 bases of the junction left unmatched. CDR1 and CDR2 from the germline V gene are SGHTA and FQGNSA. CDR3 length: 18 residues. CDR3 nucleotide sequence: TGTGCCAGCAGCATGGAATACGCTCCGGGACAGGGAAAACGCGGCTACACCTTC. Its protein product is CASSMEYAPGQGKRGYTF.

The V and J genes are TRBV7-3 and TRBJ1-2; D possibly corresponds to TRBD1 (5 bases). V was shortened by 5 bases and J by 14 bases, with 21 bases between the two germline ends. The CDR3 totals 13 residues. The germline gives CDR1 SGHTA, CDR2 FQGTGA. CDR3: CASSPRELGQPTF. CDR3 in DNA: TGTGCCAGCAGCCCCCGAGAACTGGGGCAGCCTACCTTC.

J is TRBJ2-5 and V is TRBV5-1, with D maybe TRBD2 (6 bases). Per germline, CDR1 SGHRS and CDR2 YFSETQ. V gave up 5 bases and J gave up 1 base, with 9 bases separating them. This CDR3 comprises 13 residues. CDR3 region: CASSKTSQETQYF. For the CDR3, the DNA is TGCGCCAGCAGTAAGACTAGCCAAGAGACCCAGTACTTC.